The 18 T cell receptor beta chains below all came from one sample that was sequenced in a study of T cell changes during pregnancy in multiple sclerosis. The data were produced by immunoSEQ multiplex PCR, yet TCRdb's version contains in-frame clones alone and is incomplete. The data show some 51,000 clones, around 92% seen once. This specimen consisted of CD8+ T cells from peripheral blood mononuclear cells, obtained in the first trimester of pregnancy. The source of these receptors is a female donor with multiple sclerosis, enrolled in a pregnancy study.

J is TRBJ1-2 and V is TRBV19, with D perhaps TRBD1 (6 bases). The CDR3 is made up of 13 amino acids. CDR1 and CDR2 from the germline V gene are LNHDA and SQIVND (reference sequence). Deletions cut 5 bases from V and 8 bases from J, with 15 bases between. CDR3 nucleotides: TGTGCCAGTAGTTTATACAGGGAAGACGGCTACACCTTC. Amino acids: CASSLYREDGYTF.

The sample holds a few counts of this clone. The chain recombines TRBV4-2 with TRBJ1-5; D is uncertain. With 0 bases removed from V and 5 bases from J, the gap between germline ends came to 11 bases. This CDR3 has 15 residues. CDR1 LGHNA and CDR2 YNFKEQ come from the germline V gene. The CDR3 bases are TGTGCCAGCAGCCAAGATCCCGGGATCGATCAGCCCCAGCATTTT. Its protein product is CASSQDPGIDQPQHF.

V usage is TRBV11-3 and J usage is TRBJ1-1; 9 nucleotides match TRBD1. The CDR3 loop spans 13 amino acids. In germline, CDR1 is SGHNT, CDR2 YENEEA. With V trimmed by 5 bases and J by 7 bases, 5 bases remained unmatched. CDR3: CASSGPGQGEAFF. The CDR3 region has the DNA TGTGCCAGCAGCGGACCGGGACAGGGTGAAGCTTTCTTT.

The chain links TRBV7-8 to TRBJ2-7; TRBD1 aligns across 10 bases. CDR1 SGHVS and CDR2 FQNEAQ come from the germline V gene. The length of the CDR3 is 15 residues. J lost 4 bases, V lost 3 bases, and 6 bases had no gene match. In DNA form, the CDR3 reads TGTGCCAGCAGCTTCTTCCCGGGACAGGGGTACGAGCAGTACTTC. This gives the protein CASSFFPGQGYEQYF. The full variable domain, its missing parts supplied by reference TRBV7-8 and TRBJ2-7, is GAGVSQSPRYKVAKRGQDVALRCDPISGHVSLFWYQQALGQGPEFLTYFQNEAQLDKSGLPSDRFFAERPEGSVSTLKIQRTQQEDSAVYLCASSFFPGQGYEQYFGPGTRLTVT.

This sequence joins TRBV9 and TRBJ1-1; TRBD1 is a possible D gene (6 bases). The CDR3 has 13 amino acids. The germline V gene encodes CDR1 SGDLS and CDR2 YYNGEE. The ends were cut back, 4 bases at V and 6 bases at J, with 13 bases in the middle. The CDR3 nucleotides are TGTGCCAGCAGCCCCACACAGGGATCTGAAGCTTTCTTT. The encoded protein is CASSPTQGSEAFF.

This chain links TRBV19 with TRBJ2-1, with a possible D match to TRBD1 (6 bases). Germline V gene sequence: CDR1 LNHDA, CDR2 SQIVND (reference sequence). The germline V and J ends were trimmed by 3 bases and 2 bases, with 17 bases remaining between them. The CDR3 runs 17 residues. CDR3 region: CASSILNLQGPYNEQFF. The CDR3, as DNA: TGTGCCAGTAGTATCCTTAACCTACAGGGACCCTACAATGAGCAGTTCTTC.

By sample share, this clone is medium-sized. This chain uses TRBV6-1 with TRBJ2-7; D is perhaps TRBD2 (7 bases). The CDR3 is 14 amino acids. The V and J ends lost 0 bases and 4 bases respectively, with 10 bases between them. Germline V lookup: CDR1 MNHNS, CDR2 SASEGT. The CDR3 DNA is TGTGCCAGCAGTGAAGCGGAGGGGGGGTACGAGCAGTACTTC. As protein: CASSEAEGGYEQYF.

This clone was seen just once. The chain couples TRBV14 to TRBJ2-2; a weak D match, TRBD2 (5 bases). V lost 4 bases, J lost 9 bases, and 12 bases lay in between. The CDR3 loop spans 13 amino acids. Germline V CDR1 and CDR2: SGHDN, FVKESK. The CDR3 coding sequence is TGTGCCAGCAGCCCCCCGAGCGGTAGGGAGCTGTTTTTT. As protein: CASSPPSGRELFF.

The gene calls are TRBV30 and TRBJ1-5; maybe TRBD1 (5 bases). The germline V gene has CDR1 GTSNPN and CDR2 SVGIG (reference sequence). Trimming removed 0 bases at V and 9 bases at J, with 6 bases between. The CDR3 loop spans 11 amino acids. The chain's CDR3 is CAWSVGGPQHF. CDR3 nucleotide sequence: TGTGCCTGGAGTGTGGGGGGGCCCCAGCATTTT. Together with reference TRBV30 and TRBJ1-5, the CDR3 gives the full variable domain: SQTIHQWPATLVQPVGSPLSLECTVEGTSNPNLYWYRQAAGRGLQLLFYSVGIGQISSEVPQNLSASRPQDRQFILSSKKLLLSDSGFYLCAWSVGGPQHFGDGTRLSIL.

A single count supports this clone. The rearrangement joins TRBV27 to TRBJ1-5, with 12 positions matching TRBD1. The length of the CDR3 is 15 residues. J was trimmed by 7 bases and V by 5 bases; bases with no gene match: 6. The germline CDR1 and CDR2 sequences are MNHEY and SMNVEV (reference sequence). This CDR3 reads CASSPGTGGGQPQHF. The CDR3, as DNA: TGTGCCAGCAGTCCCGGGACAGGGGGCGGGCAGCCCCAGCATTTT.

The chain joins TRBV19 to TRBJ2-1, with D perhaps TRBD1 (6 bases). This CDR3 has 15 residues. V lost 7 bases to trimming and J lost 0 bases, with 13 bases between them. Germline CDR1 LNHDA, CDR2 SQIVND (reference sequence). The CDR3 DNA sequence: TGTGCCAGTACCATGACAGGCTTCTCCTACAATGAGCAGTTCTTC. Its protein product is CASTMTGFSYNEQFF.

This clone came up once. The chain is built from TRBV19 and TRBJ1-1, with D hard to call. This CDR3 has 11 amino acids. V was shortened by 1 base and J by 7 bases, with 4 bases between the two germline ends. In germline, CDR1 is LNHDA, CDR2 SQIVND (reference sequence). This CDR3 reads CASSIVNEAFF. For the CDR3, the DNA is TGTGCCAGTAGTATAGTCAATGAAGCTTTCTTT.

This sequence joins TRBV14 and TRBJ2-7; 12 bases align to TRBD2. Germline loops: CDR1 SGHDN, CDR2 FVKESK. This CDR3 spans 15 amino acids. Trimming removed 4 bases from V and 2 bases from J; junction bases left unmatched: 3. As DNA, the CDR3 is TGTGCCAGCAGCCGGTGGACTAGCGGGGCCTACGAGCAGTACTTC. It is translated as CASSRWTSGAYEQYF.

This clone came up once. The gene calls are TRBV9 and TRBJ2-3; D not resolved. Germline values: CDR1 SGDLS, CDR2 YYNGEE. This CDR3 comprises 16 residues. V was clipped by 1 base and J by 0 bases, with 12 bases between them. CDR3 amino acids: CASSVTIDSSTDTQYF. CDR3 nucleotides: TGTGCCAGCAGCGTAACGATTGACTCTAGCACAGATACGCAGTATTTT.

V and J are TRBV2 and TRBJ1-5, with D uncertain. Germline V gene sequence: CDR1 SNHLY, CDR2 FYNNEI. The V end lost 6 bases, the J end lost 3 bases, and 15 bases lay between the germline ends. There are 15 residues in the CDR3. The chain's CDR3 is CASSPRADYNQPQHF. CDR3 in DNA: TGTGCCAGCAGCCCCCGGGCAGACTACAATCAGCCCCAGCATTTT.

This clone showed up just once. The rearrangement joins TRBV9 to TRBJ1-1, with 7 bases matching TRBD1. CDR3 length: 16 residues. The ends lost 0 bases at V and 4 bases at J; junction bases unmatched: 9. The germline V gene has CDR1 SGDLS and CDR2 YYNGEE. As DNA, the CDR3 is TGTGCCAGCAGCGTAGTGGAGAGGGGGCGAAGCACTGAAGCTTTCTTT. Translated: CASSVVERGRSTEAFF.

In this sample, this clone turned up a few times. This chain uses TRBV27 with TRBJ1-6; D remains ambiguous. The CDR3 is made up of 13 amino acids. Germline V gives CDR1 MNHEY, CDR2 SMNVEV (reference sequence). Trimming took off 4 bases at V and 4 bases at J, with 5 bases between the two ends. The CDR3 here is CASSSHYNSPLHF. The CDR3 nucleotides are TGTGCCAGCAGTTCACATTATAATTCACCCCTCCACTTT.

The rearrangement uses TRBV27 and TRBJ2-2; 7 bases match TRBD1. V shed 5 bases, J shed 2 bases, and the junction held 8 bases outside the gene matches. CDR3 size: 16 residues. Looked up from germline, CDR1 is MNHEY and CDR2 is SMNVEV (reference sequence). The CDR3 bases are TGTGCCAGCAGTGACAGGGCGGGCGAAAACACCGGGGAGCTGTTTTTT. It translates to CASSDRAGENTGELFF.